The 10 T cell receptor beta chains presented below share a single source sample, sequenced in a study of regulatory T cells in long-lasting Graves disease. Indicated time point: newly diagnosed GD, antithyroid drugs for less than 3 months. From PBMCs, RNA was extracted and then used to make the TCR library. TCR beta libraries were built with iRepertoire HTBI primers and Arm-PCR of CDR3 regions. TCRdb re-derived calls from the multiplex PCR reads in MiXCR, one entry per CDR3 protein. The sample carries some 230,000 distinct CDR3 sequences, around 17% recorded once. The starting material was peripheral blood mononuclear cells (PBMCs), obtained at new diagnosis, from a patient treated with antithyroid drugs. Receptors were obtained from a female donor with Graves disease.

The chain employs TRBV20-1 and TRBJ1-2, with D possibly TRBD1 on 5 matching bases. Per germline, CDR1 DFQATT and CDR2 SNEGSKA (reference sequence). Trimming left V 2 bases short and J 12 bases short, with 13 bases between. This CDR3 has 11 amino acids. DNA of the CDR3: TGCAGTGCTAGACTTCCGGACACCGACACCTTC. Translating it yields CSARLPDTDTF.

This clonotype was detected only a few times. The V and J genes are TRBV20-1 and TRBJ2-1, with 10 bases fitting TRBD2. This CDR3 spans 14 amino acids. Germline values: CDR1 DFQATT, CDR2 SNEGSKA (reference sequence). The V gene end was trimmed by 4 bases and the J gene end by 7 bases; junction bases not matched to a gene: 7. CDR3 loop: CSANLAGVENEQFF. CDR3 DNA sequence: TGCAGTGCTAACCTAGCGGGAGTGGAAAATGAGCAGTTCTTC.

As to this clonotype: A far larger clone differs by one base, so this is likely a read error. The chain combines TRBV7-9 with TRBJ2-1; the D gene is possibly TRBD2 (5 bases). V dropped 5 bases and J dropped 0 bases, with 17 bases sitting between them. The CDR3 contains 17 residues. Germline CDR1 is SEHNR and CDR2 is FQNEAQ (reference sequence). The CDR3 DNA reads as TGTGCCAGCAGCGCAATGGGGAGCTCTAGCTCCTACAATGAGCAGTTCTTC. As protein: CASSAMGSSSSYNEQFF.

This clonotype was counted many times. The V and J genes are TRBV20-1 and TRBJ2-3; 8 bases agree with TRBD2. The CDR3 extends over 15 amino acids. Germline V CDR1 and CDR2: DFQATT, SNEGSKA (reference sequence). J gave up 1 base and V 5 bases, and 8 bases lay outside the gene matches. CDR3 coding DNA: TGCAGTGCTCCTCATAGCGGGGAGGGCACAGATACGCAGTATTTT. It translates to CSAPHSGEGTDTQYF.

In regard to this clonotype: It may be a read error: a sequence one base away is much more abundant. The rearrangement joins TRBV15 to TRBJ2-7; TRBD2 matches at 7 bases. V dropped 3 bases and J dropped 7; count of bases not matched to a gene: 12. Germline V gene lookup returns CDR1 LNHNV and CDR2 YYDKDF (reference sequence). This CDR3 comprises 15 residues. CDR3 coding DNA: TGTGCCACCAGCAGGGCGGGAGCATCCTCCAATGAGCAGTACTTC. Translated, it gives CATSRAGASSNEQYF.

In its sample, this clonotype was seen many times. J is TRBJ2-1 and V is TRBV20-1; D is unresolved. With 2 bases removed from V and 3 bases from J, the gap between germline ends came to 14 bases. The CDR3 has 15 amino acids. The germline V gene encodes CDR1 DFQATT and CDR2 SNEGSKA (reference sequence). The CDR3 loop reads CSARSRVRLYNEQFF. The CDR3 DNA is TGCAGTGCTAGATCCCGCGTAAGACTCTACAATGAGCAGTTCTTC.

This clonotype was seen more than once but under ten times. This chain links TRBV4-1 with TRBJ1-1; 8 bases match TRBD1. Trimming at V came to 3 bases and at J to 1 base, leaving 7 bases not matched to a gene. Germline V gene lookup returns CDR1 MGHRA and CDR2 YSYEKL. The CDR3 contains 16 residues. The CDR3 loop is CASSHRTGTGNTEAFF. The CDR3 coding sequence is TGCGCCAGCAGCCACCGAACCGGGACAGGGAACACTGAAGCTTTCTTT.

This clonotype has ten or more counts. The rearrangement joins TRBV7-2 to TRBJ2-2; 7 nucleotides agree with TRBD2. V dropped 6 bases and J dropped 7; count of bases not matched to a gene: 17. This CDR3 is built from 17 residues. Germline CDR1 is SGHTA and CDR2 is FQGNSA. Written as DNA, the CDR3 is TGTGCCAGCAGTTATATCGGGGGGATTGGTGTCATCGGGGAGCTGTTTTTT. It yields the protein CASSYIGGIGVIGELFF.

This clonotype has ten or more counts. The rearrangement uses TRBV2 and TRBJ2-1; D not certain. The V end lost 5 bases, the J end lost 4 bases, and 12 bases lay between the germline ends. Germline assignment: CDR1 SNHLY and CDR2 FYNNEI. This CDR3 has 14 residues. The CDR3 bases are TGTGCCAGCAGTCCATCCCTCTCTTACAATGAGCAGTTCTTC. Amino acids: CASSPSLSYNEQFF. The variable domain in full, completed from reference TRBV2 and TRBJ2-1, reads EPEVTQTPSHQVTQMGQEVILRCVPISNHLYFYWYRQILGQKVEFLVSFYNNEISEKSEIFDDQFSVERPDGSNFTLKIRSTKLEDSAMYFCASSPSLSYNEQFFGPGTRLTVL.

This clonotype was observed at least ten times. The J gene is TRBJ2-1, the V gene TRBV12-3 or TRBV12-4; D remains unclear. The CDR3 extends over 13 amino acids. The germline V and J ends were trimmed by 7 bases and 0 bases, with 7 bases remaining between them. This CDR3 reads CASILDSYNEQFF. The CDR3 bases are TGTGCCAGCATCCTAGACTCCTACAATGAGCAGTTCTTC.